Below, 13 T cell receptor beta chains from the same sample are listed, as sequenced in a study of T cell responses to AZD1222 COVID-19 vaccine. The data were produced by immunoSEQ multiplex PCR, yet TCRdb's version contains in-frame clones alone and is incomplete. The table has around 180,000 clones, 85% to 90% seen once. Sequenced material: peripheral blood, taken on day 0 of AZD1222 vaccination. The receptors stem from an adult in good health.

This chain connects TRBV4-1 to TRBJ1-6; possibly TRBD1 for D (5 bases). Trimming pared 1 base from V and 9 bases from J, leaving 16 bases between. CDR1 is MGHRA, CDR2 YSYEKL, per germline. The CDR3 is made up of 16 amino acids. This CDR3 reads CASSQVGGGLGSPLHF. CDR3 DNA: TGCGCCAGCAGCCAAGTTGGTGGGGGGTTGGGTTCACCCCTCCACTTT.

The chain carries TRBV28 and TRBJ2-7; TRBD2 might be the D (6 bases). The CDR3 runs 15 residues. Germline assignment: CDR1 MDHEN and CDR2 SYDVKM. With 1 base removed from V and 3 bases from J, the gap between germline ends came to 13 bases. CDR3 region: CASSLLGTEDYEQYF. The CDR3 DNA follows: TGTGCCAGCAGTTTATTGGGGACTGAGGACTACGAGCAGTACTTC. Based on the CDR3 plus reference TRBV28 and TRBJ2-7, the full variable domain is DVKVTQSSRYLVKRTGEKVFLECVQDMDHENMFWYRQDPGLGLRLIYFSYDVKMKEKGDIPEGYSVSREKKERFSLILESASTNQTSMYLCASSLLGTEDYEQYFGPGTRLTVT.

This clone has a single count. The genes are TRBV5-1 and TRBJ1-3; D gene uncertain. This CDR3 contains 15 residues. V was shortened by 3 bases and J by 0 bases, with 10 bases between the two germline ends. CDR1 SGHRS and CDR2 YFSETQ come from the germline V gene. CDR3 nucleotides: TGCGCCAGCAGCTCACAGCCGACCTCTGGAAACACCATATATTTT. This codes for CASSSQPTSGNTIYF.

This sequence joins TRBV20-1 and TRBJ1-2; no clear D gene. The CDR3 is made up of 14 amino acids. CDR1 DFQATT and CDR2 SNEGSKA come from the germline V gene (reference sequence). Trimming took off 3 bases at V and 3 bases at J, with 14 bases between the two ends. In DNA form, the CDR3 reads TGCAGTGCTAGTCCCCGGGAATGGGACTATGGCTACACCTTC. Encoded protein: CSASPREWDYGYTF.

CDR3 DNA sequence: TGTGCCAGCAGCTTAGGAGGGGGGCGCATATGGACTGAAGCTTTCTTT. Protein product: CASSLGGGRIWTEAFF. The chain uses TRBV7-2 and TRBJ1-1, with a weak D call TRBD1 (6 bases). V lost 1 base and J 5 bases, leaving 17 bases between the germline ends. Germline CDR1 reads SGHTA; CDR2 reads FQGNSA. The CDR3 sequence is 16 residues long.

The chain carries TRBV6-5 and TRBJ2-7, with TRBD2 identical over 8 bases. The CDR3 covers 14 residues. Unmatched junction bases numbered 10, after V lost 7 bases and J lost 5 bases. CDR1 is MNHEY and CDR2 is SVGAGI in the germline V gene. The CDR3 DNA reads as TGTGCCAGCACCGTCTCGGGGGGGGCTCACGAGCAGTACTTC. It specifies CASTVSGGAHEQYF.

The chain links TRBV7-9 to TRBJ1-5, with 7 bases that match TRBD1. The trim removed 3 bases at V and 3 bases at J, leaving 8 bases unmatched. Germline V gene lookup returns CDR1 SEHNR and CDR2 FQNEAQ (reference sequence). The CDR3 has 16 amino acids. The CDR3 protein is CASSFSTGTVNQPQHF. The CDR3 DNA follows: TGTGCCAGCAGCTTTTCGACCGGGACAGTCAATCAGCCCCAGCATTTT.

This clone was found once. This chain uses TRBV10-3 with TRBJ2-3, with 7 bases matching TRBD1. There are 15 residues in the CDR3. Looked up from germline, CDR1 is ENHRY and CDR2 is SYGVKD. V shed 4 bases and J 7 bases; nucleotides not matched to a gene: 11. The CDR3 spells CAISVGVRGMNTQYF. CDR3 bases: TGTGCCATCAGTGTTGGTGTCAGGGGGATGAATACGCAGTATTTT.

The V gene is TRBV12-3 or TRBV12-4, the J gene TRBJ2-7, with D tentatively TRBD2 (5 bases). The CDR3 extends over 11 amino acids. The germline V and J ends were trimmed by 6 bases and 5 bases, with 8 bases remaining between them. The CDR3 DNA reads TGTGCCAGCAGCGGGAAGGACGAGCAGTACTTC. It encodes CASSGKDEQYF.

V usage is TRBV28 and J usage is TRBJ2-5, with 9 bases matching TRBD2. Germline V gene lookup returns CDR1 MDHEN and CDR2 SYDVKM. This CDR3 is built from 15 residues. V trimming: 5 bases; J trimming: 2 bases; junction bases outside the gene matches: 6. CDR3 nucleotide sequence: TGTGCCAGCAGTCCCTCGACTAGCGGACAAGAGACCCAGTACTTC. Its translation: CASSPSTSGQETQYF.

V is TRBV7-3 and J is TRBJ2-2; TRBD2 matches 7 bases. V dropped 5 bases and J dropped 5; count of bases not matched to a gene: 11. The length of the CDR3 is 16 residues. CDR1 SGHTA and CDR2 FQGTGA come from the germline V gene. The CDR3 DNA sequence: TGTGCCAGCAGCCCTTCTGCCGGGGGGTGGACCGGGGAGCTGTTTTTT. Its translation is CASSPSAGGWTGELFF.

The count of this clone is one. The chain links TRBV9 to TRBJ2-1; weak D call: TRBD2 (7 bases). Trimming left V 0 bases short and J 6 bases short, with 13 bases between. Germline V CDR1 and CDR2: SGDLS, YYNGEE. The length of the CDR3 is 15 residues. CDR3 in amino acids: CASSVGGGPSNEQFF. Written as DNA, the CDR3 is TGTGCCAGCAGCGTAGGGGGGGGCCCTAGCAATGAGCAGTTCTTC.

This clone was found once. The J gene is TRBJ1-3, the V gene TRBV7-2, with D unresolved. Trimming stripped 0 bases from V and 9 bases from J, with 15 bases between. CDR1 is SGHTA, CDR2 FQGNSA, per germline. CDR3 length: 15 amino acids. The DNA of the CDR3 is TGTGCCAGCAGCTTAGCGACCCCCACAAGCGGCACCATATATTTT. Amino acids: CASSLATPTSGTIYF.